The source of this T cell receptor beta chain is a study of CD8+CD57+ T cells in acquired aplastic anemia (dated by TCRdb to between 2017 and 2018). Looking at the study overall: Extracted DNA from sorted CD4+ and CD8+ cells averaged approximately 3 ug, ranging from roughly 0.17 to 27.4 ug. CD8+CD57+ expansion was defined as frequency above the mean frequency observed in healthy subjects. Broad study findings and their caveats: Between patients and healthy controls, no significant difference in CD8+ Simpson's diversity was found (P=0.060). Around 31 CD8+ CDR3 sequences were shared between patients and controls but appeared highly expressed in patients and within their immunodominant clones.

Regarding this clonotype: The clone's antigen remains unknown. Base qualities are missing; no much larger clone stands one base away.

Flow cytometry had shown CD8+CD57+ cell expansion in the patients selected for sequencing. Every patient had severe acquired aplastic anemia, diagnosed using the International Study of Aplastic Anemia and Agranulocytosis and Camitta criteria. At the time blood was sampled, none of the patients had received any therapy. In this study, sorted CD4+ and CD8+ T cells from the blood of healthy subjects and of severe aplastic anemia patients had their TCR repertoires deep-sequenced. Patients were enrolled in the USA under clinicaltrials.gov protocols 00001620, 01623167, 00001397, 00071045, 00081523 and 00961064. Ficoll-Paque density gradient centrifugation was used to isolate peripheral blood mononuclear cells. Before DNA was extracted, CD4+ and CD8+ T cells were sorted using either FACS or magnetic beads. The CDR3 has 14 amino acids, counting the end cysteine and phenylalanine. Only CDR3 DNA is held: 42 bases, read in frame from base 1. The germline V gene encodes CDR1 LNHDA and CDR2 SQIVND (reference sequence). The junction shows trimming of 4 bases on V and 4 bases on J, plus 13 bases between the germline ends.

Genomic DNA served as template for TCR beta VDJ combination and CDR3 sequence profiling. An Illumina HiSeq 2000 was the platform used for TCR repertoire sequencing. The original pipeline was this. Repertoire assessment relied on Simpson's diversity index, CDR3 size and DJ length profiles, and TRBV/TRBJ rearrangement plots. The most abundant DNA sequence in the deep sequencing data was defined as the immunodominant clone. CDR3 amino acid sequences were screened for sharing across subjects and were compared with published repertoires and the VDJdb database. The public reads were run again by TCRdb, first through fastp at Q25 and then through MiXCR, and only productive beta chains were kept. Rows are combined by CDR3 protein, so each entry shows the most common genes and DNA. TCRdb's processing, not the authors' own work, is the source of the V and J calls. A total of 200,000 to 300,000 distinct CDR3 sequences appear in this sample, approximately 45% of them only once. 7% to 10% of the sample is in the top ten clones.

The sample comprised sorted CD4+, CD8+, or CD8+CD57+ T cells (not recorded which) from PBMCs. The receptor's source is a human donor with aplastic anemia. Recombination joined TRBV19 with TRBJ1-1, with a weak D call of TRBD1 (6 bases match). The DNA reads TGTGCCAGTAGTACGGTACAGGGTTCCACTGAAGCTTTCTTT. This is translated as CASSTVQGSTEAFF.